This T cell receptor (beta chain) was obtained from a study of beta chain features in type 1 diabetes. Points on this clone: What it binds is not known.

The study, taken as a whole, reports: At VDJ recombination sites, type 1 diabetes patients had fewer insertions and more deleted nucleotides. It was among patients, rather than healthy donors, that naive, central memory and Treg TCRB repertoires appeared more similar.

Using CD45RO/CCR7/CD25/CD127/CD95/CD27, CD4+ naive, central memory, regulatory and stem cell-like memory cells were sorted. The isolated RNA, all of it, was reverse transcribed, so expressed TCRB transcripts were what got sequenced. The table came from immunoSEQ multiplex PCR; TCRdb's copy has only in-frame clones and leaves some out. The data show about 180,000 clones, about 12% seen once. Between the trimmed V and J ends, which lost 8 bases and 4 bases, there was a span of 11 bases. The CDR3 totals 12 residues. The germline gives CDR1 GTSNPN, CDR2 SVGIG (reference sequence). The sequenced material came from central memory CD4+ T cells from blood. The origin of this receptor is a woman in her late teens or twenties in good health. The V and J genes are TRBV30 and TRBJ1-4; D is unresolved. The CDR3 DNA reads TGTGCCAGAGAGGAGAATAATGAAAAACTGTTTTTT. Translating gives CAREENNEKLFF.